Sequencing of this TCR beta chain was carried out in a study of cytomegalovirus exposure and HLA in healthy donors. Study outcomes and limitations: Most likely, a cluster of highly shared sequence variants arose as a sequencing artifact. About 87% or about 30% of the time was how often most TCR beta V segments were productive, according to an earlier analysis.

V lost 5 bases and J 12 bases, leaving 11 bases between the germline ends. Germline V lookup: CDR1 SEHNR, CDR2 FQNEAQ (reference sequence). The CDR3 totals 11 residues. The PCR employed 60 Vbeta primers together with 13 Jbeta primers. Measured with immunoSEQ multiplex PCR; TCRdb has only the in-frame clones, and not every one. The repertoire consists of approximately 120,000 clones, with 81% occurring once and the leading ten covering more than 1.5%. Turning to this clone: What it binds is not known.

The sample consisted of PBMCs. The TCR originated in a man between 18 and 29 years old in good health and CMV-seronegative. The chain joins TRBV7-9 to TRBJ2-1; D is possibly TRBD1 (5 bases). The CDR3 loop reads CASSKGLWQFF. CDR3 DNA sequence: TGTGCCAGCAGCAAGGGGCTATGGCAGTTCTTC.